This T cell receptor beta chain was captured by sequencing in a study of OX40 agonist ivuxolimab in advanced cancers. Study details: An anti-OX40 (CD134) antibody with agonistic activity, ivuxolimab, was administered to patients. Roughly two fifths of patients had received prior checkpoint inhibitor therapy. Study-wide results and caveats: Clonal expansion was among the lowest in partial responders at 0.1-3.0 mg/kg, especially CD8+. Undetermined was the antigen specificity of the expanded peripheral T cells.

Some clones are missing from TCRdb's copy, which holds only in-frame ones; the method was immunoSEQ multiplex PCR. The table has 21,000 or so clones, approximately 80% seen once. Of note for this clone: Its antigen is unknown.

This clonotype was obtained from an adult with an advanced solid tumor such as melanoma, head and neck, liver or kidney cancer. Material: CD4+ or CD8+ T cells sorted from blood, obtained in a trial of the OX40 agonist ivuxolimab.

The DNA for the CDR3 is TGTGCCAGCTCACCAAACCCGTACAATGAGCAGTTCTTC. This translates into CASSPNPYNEQFF. This sequence joins TRBV18 and TRBJ2-1, with D uncertain. There are 13 residues in the CDR3. Germline CDR1 reads KGHSH; CDR2 reads LQKENI. The V end was cut by 2 bases, the J end by 4 bases, with 6 bases between.